Below are 13 T cell receptor beta chains sequenced from a single sample in a study of cytomegalovirus exposure and HLA in healthy donors. The PCR employed 60 Vbeta primers together with 13 Jbeta primers. The data were produced by immunoSEQ multiplex PCR, yet TCRdb's version contains in-frame clones alone and is incomplete. Of about 120,000 clones in the sample, roughly 83% were seen once. Sequences were obtained from PBMCs. These receptors were taken from a man aged 30 to 45 in good health and CMV-seropositive.

The CDR3 nucleotides read TGTGCCAGCAGCTTAGCTTCCGGGACTAGCGCCCACGAGCAGTACTTC. It specifies CASSLASGTSAHEQYF. The chain carries TRBV11-2 and TRBJ2-7; 10 bases match TRBD2. Looked up from germline, CDR1 is SGHAT and CDR2 is FQNNGV. The length of the CDR3 is 16 residues. With 1 base clipped from V and 5 bases from J, the junction kept 8 bases outside the gene matches.

This clone has more than one count but fewer than ten. This chain uses TRBV9 with TRBJ1-2, with D unclear. The CDR3 spans 14 residues. The germline V and J ends were trimmed by 2 bases and 5 bases, with 13 bases remaining between them. Germline CDR1 SGDLS, CDR2 YYNGEE. CDR3 loop: CASSVTGSPYGYTF. In DNA form, the CDR3 reads TGTGCCAGCAGCGTTACGGGATCCCCTTATGGCTACACCTTC.

The chain joins TRBV27 to TRBJ1-6; 7 positions match TRBD1. The germline gives CDR1 MNHEY, CDR2 SMNVEV (reference sequence). There are 15 residues in the CDR3. With 5 bases clipped from V and 9 bases from J, the junction kept 10 bases outside the gene matches. The CDR3 bases are TGTGCCAGCAGTCGGGCAGGGGGTATAGCTTCACCCCTCCACTTT. This gives the protein CASSRAGGIASPLHF.

The chain links TRBV4-3 to TRBJ2-3, with 7 bases identical to TRBD2. Germline lookup yields CDR1 LGHNA and CDR2 YSLEER. There are 18 residues in the CDR3. Trimming removed 0 bases from V and 2 bases from J; junction bases left unmatched: 11. The CDR3 loop is CASSQEFWGEGNTDTQYF. The CDR3 nucleotides are TGCGCCAGCAGCCAAGAGTTTTGGGGGGAGGGTAACACAGATACGCAGTATTTT.

The chain combines TRBV11-2 with TRBJ2-2; tentatively, D is TRBD2 (5 bases). Germline V gene lookup returns CDR1 SGHAT and CDR2 FQNNGV. The CDR3 covers 16 residues. The ends were cut back, 0 bases at V and 4 bases at J, with 12 bases in the middle. The chain's CDR3 is CASSLEGNRGTGELFF. The CDR3 DNA is TGTGCCAGCAGCTTAGAAGGGAACCGGGGCACCGGGGAGCTGTTTTTT.

V is TRBV4-3 and J is TRBJ2-1, with 10 bases identical to TRBD2. Germline assignment: CDR1 LGHNA and CDR2 YSLEER. V lost 3 bases and J lost 4; bases outside the gene matches: 9. This CDR3 has 17 residues. CDR3: CASSQSRLAGSYNEQFF. In DNA, the CDR3 is TGCGCCAGCAGCCAGTCCAGACTAGCGGGCTCATACAATGAGCAGTTCTTC.

V and J are TRBV7-9 and TRBJ2-5; D not certain. The CDR3 is 10 residues long. The V gene's germline CDR1 is SEHNR and CDR2 FQNEAQ (reference sequence). Trimming cost V 8 bases and J 5 bases, with 6 bases left between them. CDR3 in DNA: TGTGCCAGCCGTCCGGAGACCCAGTACTTC. Translating it yields CASRPETQYF.

The chain carries TRBV29-1 and TRBJ2-1, with 13 bases lining up with TRBD2. Unmatched junction bases numbered 5, after V lost 6 bases and J lost 3 bases. The germline CDR1 and CDR2 sequences are SQVTM and ANQGSEA. The CDR3 contains 15 residues. CDR3 protein: CSVWTSGRSYNEQFF. CDR3 nucleotides: TGCAGCGTCTGGACTAGCGGGAGAAGCTACAATGAGCAGTTCTTC.

J is TRBJ2-1 and V is TRBV2; 11 bases fit TRBD2. The CDR3 consists of 15 residues. Germline lookup yields CDR1 SNHLY and CDR2 FYNNEI. V trimming: 3 bases; J trimming: 9 bases; junction bases outside the gene matches: 7. The chain's CDR3 is CASSESSGGSGEQFF. Here the CDR3 DNA reads TGTGCCAGCAGTGAGTCTAGCGGGGGGTCGGGTGAGCAGTTCTTC.

In the case of this clone: Mismatch with germline at one junction end may stem from a read error. The V gene is TRBV7-9, the J gene TRBJ2-5; tentatively, D is TRBD2 (6 bases). CDR3 length: 13 amino acids. Germline loops: CDR1 SEHNR, CDR2 FQNEAQ (reference sequence). This CDR3 is CASSDGGLEAQYF. CDR3 nucleotides: TGTGCCAGCAGCGATGGGGGGTTAGAGGCCCAGTACTTC.

This chain uses TRBV29-1 with TRBJ2-3; no firm D call. This CDR3 contains 17 residues. Looked up from germline, CDR1 is SQVTM and CDR2 is ANQGSEA. Written as DNA, the CDR3 is TGCAGTATTGATAACCTGAGGTCGTTTTCTAGCACAGATACGCAGTATTTT. Its translation is CSIDNLRSFSSTDTQYF.

This clone was picked up a small number of times. CDR3 sequence reads: CASGYTGVRRNSPLHF. DNA of the CDR3: TGTGCTAGTGGGTATACAGGGGTAAGGAGGAATTCACCCCTCCACTTT. V is TRBV12-5 and J is TRBJ1-6, with TRBD1 matching 7 bases. The germline CDR1 and CDR2 sequences are LGHNT and FRNRAP. Trimming removed 6 bases from V and 7 bases from J; junction bases left unmatched: 12. The CDR3 runs 16 residues.

V and J are TRBV7-6 and TRBJ2-7; 11 bases align to TRBD1. V lost 5 bases and J lost 2; bases outside the gene matches: 8. The CDR3 has 16 amino acids. Germline V gene lookup returns CDR1 SGHVS and CDR2 FNYEAQ. CDR3 nucleotides: TGTGCCAGCAGCCCGACCCGGGGACAGGGGGCCTACGAGCAGTACTTC. As protein: CASSPTRGQGAYEQYF.